This TCR beta chain was recorded in a study of OX40 agonist ivuxolimab in advanced cancers. Notes on the study in general: Averaging showed that CD8+ T cells had more expanded clones than CD4+ did.

Germline V gene data show CDR1 as MGHRA and CDR2 as YSYEKL. V was pared by 1 base and J by 5 bases, with 18 bases between. The CDR3 length is 17 residues. To note about this clone: What it binds is not known.

Clones were read by immunoSEQ multiplex PCR, and TCRdb kept only the in-frame ones, dropping some. Of some 80,000 clones in the sample, approximately 80% were seen once. The chain carries TRBV4-1 and TRBJ2-1; D is unclear. This TCR came from an adult with an advanced solid tumor such as melanoma, head and neck, liver or kidney cancer. The starting material was CD4+ or CD8+ T cells sorted from blood, obtained in a trial of the OX40 agonist ivuxolimab. The CDR3 region is CASSQGQRATPNNEQFF. CDR3 sequence (DNA): TGCGCCAGCAGCCAAGGCCAAAGAGCAACCCCGAACAATGAGCAGTTCTTC.